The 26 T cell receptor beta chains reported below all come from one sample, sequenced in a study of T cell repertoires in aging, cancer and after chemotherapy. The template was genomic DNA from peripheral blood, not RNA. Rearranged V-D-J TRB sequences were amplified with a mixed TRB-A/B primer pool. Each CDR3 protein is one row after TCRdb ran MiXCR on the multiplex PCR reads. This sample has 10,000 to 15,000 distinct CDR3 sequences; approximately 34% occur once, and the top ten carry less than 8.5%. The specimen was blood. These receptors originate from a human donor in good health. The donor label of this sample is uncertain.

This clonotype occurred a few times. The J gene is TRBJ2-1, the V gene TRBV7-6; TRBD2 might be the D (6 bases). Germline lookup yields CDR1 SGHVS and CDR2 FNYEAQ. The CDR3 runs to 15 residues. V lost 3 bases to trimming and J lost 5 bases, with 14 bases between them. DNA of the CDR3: TGTGCCAGCAGCTTGGATAGCGGATACAACAATGAGCAGTTCTTC. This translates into CASSLDSGYNNEQFF.

CDR3 loop: CAWRFQGAEGYTF. CDR3 bases: TGTGCCTGGAGGTTTCAGGGGGCGGAAGGCTACACCTTC. V gene TRBV30 combines with J gene TRBJ1-2; 8 bases match TRBD1. The CDR3 is 13 amino acids. Germline V gene sequence: CDR1 GTSNPN, CDR2 SVGIG (reference sequence). V lost 3 bases, J lost 8 bases, and 8 bases stayed unmatched. Using reference TRBV30 and TRBJ1-2 for the parts outside the CDR3, the full variable domain is SQTIHQWPATLVQPVGSPLSLECTVEGTSNPNLYWYRQAAGRGLQLLFYSVGIGQISSEVPQNLSASRPQDRQFILSSKKLLLSDSGFYLCAWRFQGAEGYTFGSGTRLTVV.

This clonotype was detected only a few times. The CDR3 region is CASSYSKYQETQYF. The CDR3 DNA sequence: TGTGCCAGCAGTTACTCCAAGTACCAAGAGACCCAGTACTTC. This chain connects TRBV6-5 to TRBJ2-5; D unclear. Germline CDR1 reads MNHEY; CDR2 reads SVGAGI. The CDR3 consists of 14 residues. V was cut by 0 bases and J by 0 bases, with 5 bases left in between.

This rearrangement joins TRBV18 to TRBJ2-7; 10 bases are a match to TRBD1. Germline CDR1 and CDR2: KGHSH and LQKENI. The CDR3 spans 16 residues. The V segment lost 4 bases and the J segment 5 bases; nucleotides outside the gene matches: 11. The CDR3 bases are TGTGCCAGCTCACAGCGGGGACAGGGGATAACCCACGAGCAGTACTTC. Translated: CASSQRGQGITHEQYF.

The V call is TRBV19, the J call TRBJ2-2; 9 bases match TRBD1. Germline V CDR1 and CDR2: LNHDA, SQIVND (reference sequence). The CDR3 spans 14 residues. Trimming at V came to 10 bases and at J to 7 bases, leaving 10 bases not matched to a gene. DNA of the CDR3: TGTGCCATCCAAGAAGGACAGGGGATCGGGGAGCTGTTTTTT. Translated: CAIQEGQGIGELFF.

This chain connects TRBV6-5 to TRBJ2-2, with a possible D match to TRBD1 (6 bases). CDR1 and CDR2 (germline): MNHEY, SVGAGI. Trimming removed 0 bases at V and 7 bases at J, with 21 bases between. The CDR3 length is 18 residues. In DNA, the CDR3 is TGTGCCAGCAGTTACTCGCAGGGGTCCGTCGTTGGAGGCGGGGAGCTGTTTTTT. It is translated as CASSYSQGSVVGGGELFF.

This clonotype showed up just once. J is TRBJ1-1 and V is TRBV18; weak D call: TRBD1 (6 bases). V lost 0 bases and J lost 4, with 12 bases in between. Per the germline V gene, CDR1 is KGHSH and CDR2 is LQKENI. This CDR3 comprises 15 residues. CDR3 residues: CASSPPGGAVTEAFF. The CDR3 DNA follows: TGTGCCAGCTCACCACCGGGGGGCGCGGTCACTGAAGCTTTCTTT.

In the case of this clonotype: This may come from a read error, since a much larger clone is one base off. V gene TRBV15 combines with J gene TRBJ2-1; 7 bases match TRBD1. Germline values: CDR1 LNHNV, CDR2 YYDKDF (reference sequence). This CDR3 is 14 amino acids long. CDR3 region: CVTSRPGTENEQFF. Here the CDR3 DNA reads TGTGTCACCAGCAGACCCGGGACAGAGAATGAGCAGTTCTTC.

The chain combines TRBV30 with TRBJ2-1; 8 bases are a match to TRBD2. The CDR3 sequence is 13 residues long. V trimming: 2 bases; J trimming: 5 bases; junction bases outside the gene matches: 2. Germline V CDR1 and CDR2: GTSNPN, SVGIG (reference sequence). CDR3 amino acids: CAWSLLADNEQFF. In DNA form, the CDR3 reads TGTGCCTGGAGTCTACTAGCGGACAATGAGCAGTTCTTC.

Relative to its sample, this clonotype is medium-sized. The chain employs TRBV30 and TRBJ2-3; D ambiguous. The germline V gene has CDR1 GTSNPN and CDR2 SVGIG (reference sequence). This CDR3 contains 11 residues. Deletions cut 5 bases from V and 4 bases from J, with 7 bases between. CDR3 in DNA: TGTGCCTGGGAATTCGCAGATACGCAGTATTTT. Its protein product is CAWEFADTQYF.

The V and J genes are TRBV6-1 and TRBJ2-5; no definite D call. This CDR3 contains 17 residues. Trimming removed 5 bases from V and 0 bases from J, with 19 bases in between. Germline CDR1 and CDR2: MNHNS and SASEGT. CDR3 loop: CASSWGFDRIHQETQYF. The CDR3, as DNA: TGTGCCAGCAGTTGGGGTTTCGACCGCATTCACCAAGAGACCCAGTACTTC.

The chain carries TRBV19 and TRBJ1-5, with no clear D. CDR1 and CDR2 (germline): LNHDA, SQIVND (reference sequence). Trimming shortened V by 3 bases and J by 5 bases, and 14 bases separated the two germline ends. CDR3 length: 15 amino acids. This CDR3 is CASSMMRASDQPQHF. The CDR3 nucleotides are TGTGCCAGTAGTATGATGAGGGCTTCGGATCAGCCCCAGCATTTT.

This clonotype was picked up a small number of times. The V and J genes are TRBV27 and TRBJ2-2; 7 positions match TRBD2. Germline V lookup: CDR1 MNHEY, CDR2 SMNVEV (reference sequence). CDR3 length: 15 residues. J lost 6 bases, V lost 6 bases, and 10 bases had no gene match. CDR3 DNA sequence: TGTGCCAGCAGCGGTCCGGGGGGTAACGCCGGGGAGCTGTTTTTT. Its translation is CASSGPGGNAGELFF.

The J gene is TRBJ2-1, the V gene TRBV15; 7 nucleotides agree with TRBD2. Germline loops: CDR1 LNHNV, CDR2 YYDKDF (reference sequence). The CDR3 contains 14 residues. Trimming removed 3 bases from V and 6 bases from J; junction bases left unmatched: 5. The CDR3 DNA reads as TGTGCCACCAGCAGGAGGCGGGAGTTCAATGAGCAGTTCTTC. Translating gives CATSRRREFNEQFF.

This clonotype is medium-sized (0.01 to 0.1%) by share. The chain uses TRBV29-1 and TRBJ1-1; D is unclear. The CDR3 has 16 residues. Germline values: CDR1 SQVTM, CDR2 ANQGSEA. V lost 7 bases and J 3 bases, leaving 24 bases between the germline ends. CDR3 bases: TGCAGCGCCCGTCCAAATGGAATACGGTCGGACACTGAAGCTTTCTTT. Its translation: CSARPNGIRSDTEAFF. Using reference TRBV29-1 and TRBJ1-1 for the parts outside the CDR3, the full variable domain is SAVISQKPSRDICQRGTSLTIQCQVDSQVTMMFWYRQQPGQSLTLIATANQGSEATYESGFVIDKFPISRPNLTFSTLTVSNMSPEDSSIYLCSARPNGIRSDTEAFFGQGTRLTVV.

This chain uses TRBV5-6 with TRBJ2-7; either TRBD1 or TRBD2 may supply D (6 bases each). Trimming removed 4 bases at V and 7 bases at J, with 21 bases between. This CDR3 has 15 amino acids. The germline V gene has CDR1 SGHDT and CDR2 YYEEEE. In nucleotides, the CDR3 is TGTGCCAGCAGCCGCAGCGGCCTCCTAGGGGGGGAGCAGTACTTC. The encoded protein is CASSRSGLLGGEQYF.

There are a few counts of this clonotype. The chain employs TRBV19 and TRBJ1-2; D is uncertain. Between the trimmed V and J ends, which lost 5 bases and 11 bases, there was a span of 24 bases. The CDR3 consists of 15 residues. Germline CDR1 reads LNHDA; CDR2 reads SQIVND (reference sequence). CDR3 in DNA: TGTGCCAGTAGTGCGATGGCGTCCCCGGTGAACCTTTACACCTTC. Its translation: CASSAMASPVNLYTF.

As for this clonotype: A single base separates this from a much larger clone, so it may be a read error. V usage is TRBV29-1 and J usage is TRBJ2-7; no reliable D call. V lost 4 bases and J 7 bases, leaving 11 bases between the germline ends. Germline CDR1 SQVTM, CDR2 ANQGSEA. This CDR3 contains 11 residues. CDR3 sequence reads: CSVGHPREQYF. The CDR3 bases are TGCAGCGTTGGTCACCCTCGGGAGCAGTACTTC.

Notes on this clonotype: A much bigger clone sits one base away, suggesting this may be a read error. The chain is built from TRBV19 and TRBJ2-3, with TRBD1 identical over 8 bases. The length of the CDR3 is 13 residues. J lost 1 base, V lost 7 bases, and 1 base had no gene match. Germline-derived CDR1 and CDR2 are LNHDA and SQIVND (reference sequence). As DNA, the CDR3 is TGTGCCAGTATGACAGGGGGCACAGATACGCAGTATTTT. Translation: CASMTGGTDTQYF.

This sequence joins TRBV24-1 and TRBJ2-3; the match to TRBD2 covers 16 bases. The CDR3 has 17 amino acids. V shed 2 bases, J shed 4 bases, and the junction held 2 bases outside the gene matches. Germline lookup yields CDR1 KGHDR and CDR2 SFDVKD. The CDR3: CATSDSGLAGGSDTQYF. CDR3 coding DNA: TGTGCCACCAGTGATTCGGGACTAGCGGGGGGGTCAGATACGCAGTATTTT.

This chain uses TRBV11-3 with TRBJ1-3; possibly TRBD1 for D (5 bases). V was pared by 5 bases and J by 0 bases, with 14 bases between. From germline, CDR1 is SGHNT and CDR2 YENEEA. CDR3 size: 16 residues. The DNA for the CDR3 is TGTGCCAGCAGCAACACAGGTCCTCGCTCTGGAAACACCATATATTTT. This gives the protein CASSNTGPRSGNTIYF.

CDR3 protein: CASSKGTSGGNQETRYF. The CDR3 DNA reads TGTGCCAGCAGCAAAGGGACTAGCGGGGGGAACCAAGAGACCCGGTACTTC. The chain uses TRBV21-1 and TRBJ2-5; no DNA check was done on the table's D call, TRBD2. TRBV21-1 is annotated as a pseudogene. This CDR3 has 17 amino acids.

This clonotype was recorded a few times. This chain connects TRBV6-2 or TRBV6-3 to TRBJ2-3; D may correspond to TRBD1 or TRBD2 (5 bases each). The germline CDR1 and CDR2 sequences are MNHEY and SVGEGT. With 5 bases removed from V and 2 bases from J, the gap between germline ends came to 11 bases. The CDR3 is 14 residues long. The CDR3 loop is CASSPRDATDTQYF. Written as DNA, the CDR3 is TGTGCCAGCAGTCCCCGGGACGCCACAGATACGCAGTATTTT.

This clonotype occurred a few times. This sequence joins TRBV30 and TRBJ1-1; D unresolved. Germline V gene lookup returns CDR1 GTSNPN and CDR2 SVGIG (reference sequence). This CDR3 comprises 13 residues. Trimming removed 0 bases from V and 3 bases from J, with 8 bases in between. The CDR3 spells CAWSVHRDTEAFF. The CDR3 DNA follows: TGTGCCTGGAGTGTACATCGAGACACTGAAGCTTTCTTT. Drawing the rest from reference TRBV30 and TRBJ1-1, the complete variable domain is SQTIHQWPATLVQPVGSPLSLECTVEGTSNPNLYWYRQAAGRGLQLLFYSVGIGQISSEVPQNLSASRPQDRQFILSSKKLLLSDSGFYLCAWSVHRDTEAFFGQGTRLTVV.

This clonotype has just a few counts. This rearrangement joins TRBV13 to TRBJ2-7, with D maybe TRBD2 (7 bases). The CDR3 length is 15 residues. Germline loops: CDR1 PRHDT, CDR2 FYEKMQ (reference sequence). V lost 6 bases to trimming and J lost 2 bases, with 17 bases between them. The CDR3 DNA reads TGTGCCAGCAGTCTAGGGGGAGGGCCTGCCTACGAGCAGTACTTC. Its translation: CASSLGGGPAYEQYF.

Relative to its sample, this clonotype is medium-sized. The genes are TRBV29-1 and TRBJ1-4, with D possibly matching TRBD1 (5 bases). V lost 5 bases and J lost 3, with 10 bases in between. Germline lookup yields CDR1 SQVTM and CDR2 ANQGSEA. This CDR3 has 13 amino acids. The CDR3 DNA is TGCAGCGTTTGGGGGGAAGCTAATGAAAAACTGTTTTTT. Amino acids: CSVWGEANEKLFF.